These 18 T cell receptor beta chains were sequenced from one sample in a study of T-cell reconstitution after alpha-beta-depleted transplantation in children (dated by TCRdb to about 2016). The protocol used for the library was PCR. The instrument was an Illumina HiSeq 2500. To normalize quantification of the TCRbeta repertoire, the TCR libraries were built with molecular barcoding that relied on unique molecular identifiers. TCRdb trimmed public reads at Q25 via fastp, called clones via MiXCR and kept in-frame beta chains. For every CDR3 protein sequence, its rows merge into one entry that carries the most common genes and DNA. Within this sample are about a million distinct CDR3 sequences, with about 30% of them counted one time only. The top ten clonotypes cover more than 25% of the sample. In the paper's terms, the treatment or condition label means: allogeneic hematopoietic cell transplantation with graft depleted of TCRalphabeta T cells and CD19 B cells.

Sequencing used PBMCs, mostly from graft donor cells, obtained 360 days after TCRalphabeta/CD19-depleted stem cell transplant. The receptors here all came from a boy in the first two years of life who had a stem cell transplant for SCID, so the T cells may come from the graft donor.

The V gene is TRBV20-1, the J gene TRBJ1-1; 12 positions match TRBD1. After removal of 6 bases from V and 2 bases from J, the junction contained 13 bases not matched to a gene. Germline CDR1 reads DFQATT; CDR2 reads SNEGSKA (reference sequence). The CDR3 extends over 17 amino acids. The DNA for the CDR3 is TGCAGTGCCCCTGTCGGAGGGGACAGGGGGCGAAACACTGAAGCTTTCTTT. Its translation: CSAPVGGDRGRNTEAFF.

This clonotype showed up just a few times. J is TRBJ1-1 and V is TRBV4-3; D unclear. From germline, CDR1 is LGHNA and CDR2 YSLEER. V was shortened by 0 bases and J by 0 bases, with 14 bases between the two germline ends. This CDR3 region has 17 residues. In DNA, the CDR3 is TGCGCCAGCAGCCAAGATAGCAGGATTTCCCTGAACACTGAAGCTTTCTTT. Translation gives CASSQDSRISLNTEAFF.

This clonotype was observed a handful of times. V is TRBV7-9 and J is TRBJ2-1; maybe TRBD2 (5 bases). CDR3 length equals 14 residues. Germline loops: CDR1 SEHNR, CDR2 FQNEAQ (reference sequence). The germline V and J ends were trimmed by 8 bases and 2 bases, with 13 bases remaining between them. This chain's CDR3 is CASFAGYAYNEQFF. CDR3 DNA sequence: TGTGCCAGCTTCGCGGGTTACGCCTACAATGAGCAGTTCTTC.

The DNA for the CDR3 is TGTGCCAGCAGCCCTCAGGGTACCGGGGCGGTGGATGAAAAACTGTTTTTT. It encodes CASSPQGTGAVDEKLFF. V and J are TRBV11-2 and TRBJ1-4; possibly TRBD1 for D (5 bases). V was clipped by 5 bases and J by 6 bases, with 22 bases between them. CDR3 length: 17 amino acids. From germline, CDR1 is SGHAT and CDR2 FQNNGV.

The rearrangement links TRBV3-1 to TRBJ2-1; D gene ambiguous. This CDR3 spans 16 amino acids. Germline assignment: CDR1 LGHDT and CDR2 YNNKEL (reference sequence). With 5 bases removed from V and 0 bases from J, the gap between germline ends came to 14 bases. The CDR3 region is CASSDTSASSYNEQFF. The CDR3, as DNA: TGTGCCAGCAGCGATACTTCAGCGTCCTCCTACAATGAGCAGTTCTTC.

The sample holds a few counts of this clonotype. The chain joins TRBV6-5 to TRBJ2-1; no clear D gene. Trimming left V 2 bases short and J 0 bases short, with 11 bases between. This CDR3 comprises 16 residues. CDR1 MNHEY and CDR2 SVGAGI come from the germline V gene. DNA of the CDR3: TGTGCCAGCAGTTACATGGGGTTCGGCTCCTACAATGAGCAGTTCTTC. Amino acid sequence: CASSYMGFGSYNEQFF.

The chain combines TRBV11-2 with TRBJ1-2; D gene ambiguous. The V end lost 3 bases, the J end lost 1 base, and 9 bases lay between the germline ends. Germline V gene data show CDR1 as SGHAT and CDR2 as FQNNGV. The CDR3 is 14 residues long. CDR3 loop: CASSFGTDNYGYTF. DNA of the CDR3: TGTGCCAGCAGCTTCGGCACCGATAACTATGGCTACACCTTC.

This clonotype was seen only a few times. The V and J genes are TRBV7-9 and TRBJ1-1; no clear D gene. Germline lookup yields CDR1 SEHNR and CDR2 FQNEAQ (reference sequence). This CDR3 is 14 amino acids long. V was clipped by 0 bases and J by 4 bases, with 9 bases between them. The chain's CDR3 is CASSLAEWATEAFF. CDR3 nucleotides: TGTGCCAGCAGCTTAGCGGAATGGGCCACTGAAGCTTTCTTT.

The J gene is TRBJ2-5, the V gene TRBV5-1; D might be TRBD2 (5 bases). Trimming removed 0 bases from V and 3 bases from J, with 12 bases in between. Germline CDR1 SGHRS, CDR2 YFSETQ. There are 15 residues in the CDR3. This chain's CDR3 is CASSLVSGREETQYF. Here the CDR3 DNA reads TGCGCCAGCAGCTTGGTGTCCGGGCGGGAAGAGACCCAGTACTTC.

A few counts support this clonotype. The chain employs TRBV9 and TRBJ2-7; D perhaps matches TRBD1 (6 bases). Germline V gene data show CDR1 as SGDLS and CDR2 as YYNGEE. The CDR3 totals 14 residues. V gave up 0 bases and J gave up 4 bases, with 11 bases separating them. This chain's CDR3 is CASSVVPGQYEQYF. Here the CDR3 DNA reads TGTGCCAGCAGCGTAGTCCCCGGACAGTACGAGCAGTACTTC.

CDR3 amino acids: CASSAQGVQNSPLHF. The CDR3 region has the DNA TGTGCCAGCAGCGCCCAGGGGGTTCAAAATTCACCCCTCCACTTT. The genes are TRBV7-8 and TRBJ1-6, with 7 bases matching TRBD1. V lost 5 bases to trimming and J lost 7 bases; unmatched junction nucleotides: 8. The germline V gene encodes CDR1 SGHVS and CDR2 FQNEAQ. The CDR3 is made up of 15 amino acids. Looking up the rest from reference TRBV7-8 and TRBJ1-6 gives the full variable domain: GAGVSQSPRYKVAKRGQDVALRCDPISGHVSLFWYQQALGQGPEFLTYFQNEAQLDKSGLPSDRFFAERPEGSVSTLKIQRTQQEDSAVYLCASSAQGVQNSPLHFGNGTRLTVT.

This sequence joins TRBV5-1 and TRBJ1-1; 7 nucleotides match TRBD1. The CDR3 is made up of 15 amino acids. With V trimmed by 0 bases and J by 2 bases, 4 bases remained unmatched. In germline, CDR1 is SGHRS, CDR2 YFSETQ. The CDR3 reads CASSLEGQSNTEAFF. The CDR3 coding sequence is TGCGCCAGCAGCTTGGAGGGACAGTCAAACACTGAAGCTTTCTTT.

This rearrangement joins TRBV27 to TRBJ2-7; no definite D call. CDR3 length: 14 amino acids. Germline V lookup: CDR1 MNHEY, CDR2 SMNVEV (reference sequence). V was clipped by 2 bases and J by 4 bases, with 12 bases between them. CDR3 sequence: CASSLVGSGYEQYF. The CDR3 DNA reads as TGTGCCAGCAGTTTAGTGGGGTCTGGGTACGAGCAGTACTTC.

This clonotype showed up just a few times. The rearrangement links TRBV15 to TRBJ1-1; D gene ambiguous. The CDR3 is 13 residues long. V lost 8 bases, J lost 1 base, and 11 bases lay in between. From germline, CDR1 is LNHNV and CDR2 YYDKDF (reference sequence). The CDR3 here is CATSLGPNTEAFF. The CDR3 DNA is TGTGCCACCTCTTTAGGGCCGAACACTGAAGCTTTCTTT.

This clonotype was counted a few times. The V call is TRBV5-1, the J call TRBJ2-7; 9 nucleotides align to TRBD1. The CDR3 sequence is 16 residues long. Looked up from germline, CDR1 is SGHRS and CDR2 is YFSETQ. The V segment lost 0 bases and the J segment 5 bases; nucleotides outside the gene matches: 9. CDR3 amino acids: CASSLETGTGMHEQYF. CDR3 bases: TGCGCCAGCAGCTTGGAGACCGGGACAGGGATGCACGAGCAGTACTTC.

The chain employs TRBV2 and TRBJ2-4; D is perhaps TRBD1 (6 bases). Germline V lookup: CDR1 SNHLY, CDR2 FYNNEI. The V end lost 5 bases, the J end lost 7 bases, and 15 bases lay between the germline ends. The CDR3 is made up of 14 amino acids. The CDR3 here is CASSLQGSSNIQYF. The DNA of the CDR3 is TGTGCCAGCAGTCTACAGGGTTCAAGTAACATTCAGTACTTC. Combining the CDR3 with reference TRBV2 and TRBJ2-4 gives the whole variable domain EPEVTQTPSHQVTQMGQEVILRCVPISNHLYFYWYRQILGQKVEFLVSFYNNEISEKSEIFDDQFSVERPDGSNFTLKIRSTKLEDSAMYFCASSLQGSSNIQYFGAGTRLSVL.

This clonotype was seen more than once but under ten times. The junction differs from germline at one of its ends, possibly a read error. This sequence joins TRBV6-5 and TRBJ2-7; a possible D gene is TRBD1 (6 bases). Germline values: CDR1 MNHEY, CDR2 SVGAGI. This CDR3 has 15 amino acids. The CDR3 DNA sequence: TGTGCCAGCAGTTACTCAGACAGGATGACCTACGAGCAGTACTTT. This translates into CASSYSDRMTYEQYF.

The table lists this clonotype with a few counts. The V call is TRBV5-1, the J call TRBJ2-6, with a tentative D call TRBD1 (5 bases). The CDR3 contains 18 residues. Looked up from germline, CDR1 is SGHRS and CDR2 is YFSETQ. Trimming pared 0 bases from V and 2 bases from J, leaving 15 bases between. The CDR3 region is CASSLGQLRIPGANVLTF. Here the CDR3 DNA reads TGCGCCAGCAGCTTGGGACAGTTAAGGATCCCTGGGGCCAACGTCCTGACTTTC.